This is a list of T cell receptor beta chains from one sample in a study of T cell repertoires in cytomegalovirus infection. Each CDR3 protein is one row after TCRdb ran MiXCR on the reads. The profile shows 500,000 or so distinct CDR3 sequences, about 15% of them singletons. Material: CD8+ T cells from PBMCs. These receptors were obtained from a human donor in good health (CMV status not recorded). Some clones in this sample may be carry-over from other donors' samples. CDR3s include the opening cysteine and the closing phenylalanine or tryptophan. The D gene is left open where the match is weak. Clone size appears in some rows only: once, few, many, or a class for an expanded clone.

J	length	D	size	V	DNA	CDR3
TRBJ2-1	17	TRBD2	many	TRBV7-9	TGTGCCAGCAGCCACGGGACTAGCGGGGCCGCCTACAATGAGCAGTTCTTC	CASSHGTSGAAYNEQFF
TRBJ1-6	15	TRBD1	many	TRBV7-9	TGTGCCAGCAGCTTATCTGACAGGGGCCTTTCACCCCTCCACTTT	CASSLSDRGLSPLHF
TRBJ1-5	15	TRBD1	-	TRBV10-2	TGCGCCAGCAGTGTAGAACAGGGGTACAATCAGCCCCAGCATTTT	CASSVEQGYNQPQHF
TRBJ1-5	18	-	-	TRBV7-9	TGTGCCAGCAGCTTGGGGTGGGGCGGACTTATGAGCAATCAGCCCCAGCATTTT	CASSLGWGGLMSNQPQHF
TRBJ2-2	17	-	many	TRBV5-1	TGCGCCAGCAGCTGGAGTACAGGCCTAACGGGGACCGGGGAGCTGTTTTTT	CASSWSTGLTGTGELFF
TRBJ2-2	13	-	once	TRBV5-6	TGTGCCAGCAGCGCTGGGACTTTCGGGGAGCTGTTTTTT	CASSAGTFGELFF
TRBJ2-2	16	TRBD2	-	TRBV9	TGTGCCAGCAGCACTCAAGCGGGAGCCAACACCGGGGAGCTGTTTTTT	CASSTQAGANTGELFF
TRBJ2-5	13	-	-	TRBV27	TGTGCCAGCAGGGGTATGTCCGGGGAGACCCAGTACTTC	CASRGMSGETQYF
TRBJ1-1	14	TRBD1	many	TRBV27	TGTGCCAGCAGCTTAGGACAGGGGATCACTGAAGCTTTCTTT	CASSLGQGITEAFF
TRBJ2-3	13	-	many	TRBV7-3	TGTGCCAGCAGCTCAGGTGGGCCAGATACGCAGTATTTT	CASSSGGPDTQYF
TRBJ2-2	16	TRBD2	few	TRBV2	TGTGCCATCCCTGCATGGCGGGAGGGCCCCACCGGGGAGCTGTTTTTT	CAIPAWREGPTGELFF
TRBJ1-2	15	-	-	TRBV27	TGTGCCAGCGGACCAAAGTTAGGGGGGAACTATGGCTACACCTTC	CASGPKLGGNYGYTF
TRBJ2-7	13	TRBD1	many	TRBV7-9	TGTGCCAGCACCACCCAGGACAGGACTGAGCAGTACTTC	CASTTQDRTEQYF
TRBJ2-3	15	TRBD2	-	TRBV9	TGTGCCAGCAGCGGTAGCGGGGGTAGCACAGATACGCAGTATTTT	CASSGSGGSTDTQYF
TRBJ2-3	16	TRBD2	few	TRBV6-2/TRBV6-3	TGTGCCAGCAGTGTTATACGGCTAGCGGACCCGGATACGCAGTATTTT	CASSVIRLADPDTQYF
TRBJ2-7	14	TRBD2	-	TRBV13	TGTGCCAGCAGCTCCGGACTAGCGGAGTACGAGCAGTACTTC	CASSSGLAEYEQYF
TRBJ2-1	14	-	-	TRBV30	TGTGCCTGGAGAAGGCTTTCCTCCTACAATGAGCAGTTCTTC	CAWRRLSSYNEQFF
TRBJ2-2	15	-	few	TRBV9	TGTGCCAGCAGCGGGGAGGGGGCAAACAGGGGGGAGCTGTTTTTT	CASSGEGANRGELFF
TRBJ2-7	15	TRBD1	few	TRBV28	TGTGCCAGCAGTTTAGAGGGGACAGGGCTTCTCGAGCAGTACTTC	CASSLEGTGLLEQYF
TRBJ2-2	16	-	many	TRBV14	TGTGCCAGCAGTCAAGAGGAACAGGGGAACACCGGGGAGCTGTTTTTT	CASSQEEQGNTGELFF
TRBJ2-7	13	-	-	TRBV28	TGTGCCATCCAGGGGTCTTTCTCCTACGAGCAGTACTTC	CAIQGSFSYEQYF
TRBJ1-1	15	TRBD1	many	TRBV7-6	TGTGCCAGCAGCTTACTCTACAGGGGGAACACTGAAGCTTTCTTT	CASSLLYRGNTEAFF
TRBJ2-3	15	-	few	TRBV24-1	TGTGCCACCAGTGATCCCAGGACAGGCACAGATACGCAGTATTTT	CATSDPRTGTDTQYF
TRBJ2-7	13	TRBD2	many	TRBV15	TGTGCCACCAGTCAGCGGGAGTCCTACGAGCAGTACTTC	CATSQRESYEQYF
TRBJ1-4	12	-	many	TRBV4-1	TGCGCCAGCAGCCAAGGGGACGAAAAACTGTTTTTT	CASSQGDEKLFF
TRBJ1-1	13	-	-	TRBV20-1	TGCAGTGCTAAGGACGGTAGGAACACTGAAGCTTTCTTT	CSAKDGRNTEAFF
TRBJ2-7	15	-	many	TRBV4-1	TGCGCCAGCAGCAGCCGGACGGATCTCTCCTACGAGCAGTACTTC	CASSSRTDLSYEQYF
TRBJ2-1	16	TRBD1	many	TRBV27	TGTGCCAGCAGTTTAATTGGGACAGGGGGATTGGATGAGCAGTTCTTC	CASSLIGTGGLDEQFF
TRBJ2-5	13	-	-	TRBV27	TGTGCCAGCAGCCGCGGGATCCGAGAGACCCAGTACTTC	CASSRGIRETQYF
TRBJ2-7	17	TRBD1	many	TRBV7-8	TGTGCCAGCAGCTTAGTAGACAGGGGGCTCGGGGGCTACGAGCAGTACTTC	CASSLVDRGLGGYEQYF
TRBJ1-6	17	-	many	TRBV12-5	TGTGCTAGTGGTTTGTATGGTCAGGGCAGCGGAAATTCACCCCTCCACTTT	CASGLYGQGSGNSPLHF
TRBJ1-2	15	TRBD1	many	TRBV7-9	TGTGCCAGCAGCGGCAGGACAGGGGGCAGCTATGGCTACACCTTC	CASSGRTGGSYGYTF
TRBJ1-1	15	TRBD1	-	TRBV6-5	TGTGCCAGCAGTCCCACGGGACAGGTGAACACTGAAGCTTTCTTT	CASSPTGQVNTEAFF
TRBJ2-1	14	-	many	TRBV7-6	TGTGCCAGCAGCTTAGGGAAGGAAGGAGATGAGCAGTTCTTC	CASSLGKEGDEQFF
TRBJ2-1	16	-	many	TRBV7-9	TGTGCCAGCACCTCCGCGGGCGGCGGACCGAACAATGAGCAGTTCTTC	CASTSAGGGPNNEQFF
TRBJ1-2	15	-	many	TRBV10-3	TGTGCCATCAGTGTTGAAGGGTCGGCCGGGTATGGCTACACCTTC	CAISVEGSAGYGYTF
TRBJ2-7	15	TRBD1	few	TRBV5-6	TGTGCCAGCAGCCTACTGGGACAGGAACACTACGAGCAGTACTTC	CASSLLGQEHYEQYF
TRBJ2-1	14	TRBD2	few	TRBV5-1	TGCGCCAGCAGCCTTAGCGGGGGGGCCGGTAGTCAGTTCTTC	CASSLSGGAGSQFF
TRBJ2-6	17	-	-	TRBV2	TGTGCCAGCATGGGGTGGGGCCGGCCCTCTGGGGCCAACGTCCTGACTTTC	CASMGWGRPSGANVLTF
TRBJ1-2	15	TRBD1	-	TRBV13	TGTGCCAGCAGCTTACCCGACAGGGCCTTCTATGGCTACACCTTC	CASSLPDRAFYGYTF
TRBJ2-7	15	TRBD2	-	TRBV4-1	TGCGCCAGCAGCCTCAGACTAGCGGGAAACTACGAGCAGTACTTC	CASSLRLAGNYEQYF
TRBJ2-1	12	-	many	TRBV2	TGTGCCAGAACCGGTTCGCGCAATGAGCAGTTCTTC	CARTGSRNEQFF
TRBJ1-1	13	TRBD1	many	TRBV6-1	TGTGCCAGCAGGGACAGGTTGAACACTGAAGCTTTCTTT	CASRDRLNTEAFF
TRBJ2-3	16	TRBD2	-	TRBV24-1	TGTGCCACCAGTGGGGCTAGCGGGAGTCGCACAGATACGCAGTATTTT	CATSGASGSRTDTQYF
TRBJ2-2	16	-	many	TRBV11-2	TGTGCCAGCAGCCCATCCTTAGGGGCAAACACCGGGGAGCTGTTTTTT	CASSPSLGANTGELFF
TRBJ2-5	12	-	few	TRBV9	TGTGCCAGCAGCGTAGGGGGCGGGACCCAGTACTTC	CASSVGGGTQYF
TRBJ2-2	16	TRBD1	many	TRBV12-3/TRBV12-4	TGTGCCAGCAGTCCGCCGCAGGGGGATTGGACCGGGGAGCTGTTTTTT	CASSPPQGDWTGELFF
TRBJ2-7	14	-	-	TRBV20-1	TGCAGTGCAACCGACAGCAGAAAAACCTACGAGCAGTACTTC	CSATDSRKTYEQYF
TRBJ1-1	13	-	many	TRBV12-5	TGTGCTAGTGGGGGGGGGGGGTTTAGCGGAGCTTTCTTT	CASGGGGFSGAFF